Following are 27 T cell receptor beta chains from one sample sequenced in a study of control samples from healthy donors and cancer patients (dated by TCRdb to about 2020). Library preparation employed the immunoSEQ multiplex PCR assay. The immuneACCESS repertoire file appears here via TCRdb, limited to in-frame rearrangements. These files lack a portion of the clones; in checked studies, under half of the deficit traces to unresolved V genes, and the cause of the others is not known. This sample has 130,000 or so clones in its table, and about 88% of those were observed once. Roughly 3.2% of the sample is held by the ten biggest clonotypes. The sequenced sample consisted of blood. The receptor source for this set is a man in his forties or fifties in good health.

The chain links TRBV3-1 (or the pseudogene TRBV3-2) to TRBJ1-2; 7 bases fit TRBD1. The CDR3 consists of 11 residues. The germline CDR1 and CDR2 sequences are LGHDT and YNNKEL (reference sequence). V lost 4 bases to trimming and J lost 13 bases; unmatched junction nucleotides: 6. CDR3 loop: CASSPSTGLTF. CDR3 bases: TGTGCCAGCAGCCCTTCGACAGGGCTCACCTTC.

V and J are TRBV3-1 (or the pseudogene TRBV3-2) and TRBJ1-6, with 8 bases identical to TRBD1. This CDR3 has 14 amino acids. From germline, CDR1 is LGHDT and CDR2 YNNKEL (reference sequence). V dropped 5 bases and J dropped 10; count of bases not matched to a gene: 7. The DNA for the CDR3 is TGTGCCAGCAGCGGACAGGGTAACGGGTCACCCCTCCACTTT. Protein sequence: CASSGQGNGSPLHF.

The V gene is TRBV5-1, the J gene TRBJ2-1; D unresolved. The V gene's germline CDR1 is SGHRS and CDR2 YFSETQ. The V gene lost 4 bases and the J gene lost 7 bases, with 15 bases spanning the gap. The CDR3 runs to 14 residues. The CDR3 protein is CASSDGRKGNEQFF. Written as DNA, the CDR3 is TGCGCCAGCAGCGATGGACGAAAAGGGAATGAGCAGTTCTTC.

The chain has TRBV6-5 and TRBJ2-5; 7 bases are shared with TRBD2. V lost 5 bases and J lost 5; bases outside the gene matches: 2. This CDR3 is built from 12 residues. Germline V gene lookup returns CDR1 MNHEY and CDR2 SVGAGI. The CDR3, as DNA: TGTGCCAGCAGTCGACTAGCCGAGACCCAGTACTTC. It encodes CASSRLAETQYF.

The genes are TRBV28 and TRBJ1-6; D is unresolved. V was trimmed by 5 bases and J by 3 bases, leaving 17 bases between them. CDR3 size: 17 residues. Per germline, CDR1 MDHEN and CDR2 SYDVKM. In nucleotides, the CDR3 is TGTGCCAGCAGTCCGGGGATGGGGAACTACTATAATTCACCCCTCCACTTT. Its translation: CASSPGMGNYYNSPLHF. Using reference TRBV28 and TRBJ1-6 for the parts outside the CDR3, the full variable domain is DVKVTQSSRYLVKRTGEKVFLECVQDMDHENMFWYRQDPGLGLRLIYFSYDVKMKEKGDIPEGYSVSREKKERFSLILESASTNQTSMYLCASSPGMGNYYNSPLHFGNGTRLTVT.

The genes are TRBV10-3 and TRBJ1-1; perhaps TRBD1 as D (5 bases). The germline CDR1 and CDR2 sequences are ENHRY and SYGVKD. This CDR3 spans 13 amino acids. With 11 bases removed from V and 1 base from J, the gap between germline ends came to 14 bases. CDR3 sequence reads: CASKDGANTEAFF. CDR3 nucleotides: TGTGCCTCAAAGGACGGGGCGAACACTGAAGCTTTCTTT.

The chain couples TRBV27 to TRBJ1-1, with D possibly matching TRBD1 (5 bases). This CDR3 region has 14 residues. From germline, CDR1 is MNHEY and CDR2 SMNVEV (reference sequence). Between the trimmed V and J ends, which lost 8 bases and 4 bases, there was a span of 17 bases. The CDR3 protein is CASHPPGWVTEAFF. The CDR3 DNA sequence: TGTGCCAGCCACCCCCCAGGGTGGGTCACTGAAGCTTTCTTT.

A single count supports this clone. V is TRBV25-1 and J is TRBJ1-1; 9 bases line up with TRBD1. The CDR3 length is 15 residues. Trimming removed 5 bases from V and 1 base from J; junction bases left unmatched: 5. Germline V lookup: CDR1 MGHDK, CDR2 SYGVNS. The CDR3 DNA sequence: TGTGCCAGCAGTCAGGGACAGGGAGGGAACACTGAAGCTTTCTTT. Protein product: CASSQGQGGNTEAFF.

The CDR3 loop reads CAWSGQGGQKLFF. CDR3 sequence (DNA): TGTGCCTGGAGTGGACAGGGGGGGCAAAAACTGTTTTTT. This sequence joins TRBV30 and TRBJ1-4; 9 nucleotides match TRBD1. CDR1 is GTSNPN, CDR2 SVGIG, per germline (reference sequence). The CDR3 has 13 residues. V lost 1 base, J lost 9 bases, and 3 bases stayed unmatched. Full variable domain (missing parts from reference TRBV30 and TRBJ1-4): SQTIHQWPATLVQPVGSPLSLECTVEGTSNPNLYWYRQAAGRGLQLLFYSVGIGQISSEVPQNLSASRPQDRQFILSSKKLLLSDSGFYLCAWSGQGGQKLFFGSGTQLSVL.

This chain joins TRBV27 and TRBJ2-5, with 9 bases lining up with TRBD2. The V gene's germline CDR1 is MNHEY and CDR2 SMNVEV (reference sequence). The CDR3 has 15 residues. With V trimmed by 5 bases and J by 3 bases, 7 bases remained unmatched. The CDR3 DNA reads TGTGCCAGCAGTCCCCCGGGACTAGCAAAAGAGACCCAGTACTTC. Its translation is CASSPPGLAKETQYF.

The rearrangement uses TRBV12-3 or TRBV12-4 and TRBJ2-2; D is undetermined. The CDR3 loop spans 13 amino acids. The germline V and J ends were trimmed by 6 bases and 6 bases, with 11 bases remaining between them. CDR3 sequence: CASSPLEAGELFF. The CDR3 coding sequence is TGTGCCAGCAGCCCCTTGGAAGCCGGGGAGCTGTTTTTT.

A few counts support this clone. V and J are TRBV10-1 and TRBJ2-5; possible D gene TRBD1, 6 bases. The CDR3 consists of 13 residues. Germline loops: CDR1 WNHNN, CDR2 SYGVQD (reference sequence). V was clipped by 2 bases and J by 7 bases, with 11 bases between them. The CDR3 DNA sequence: TGCGCCAGCAGTGAGGACACAGGGCGGACCCAGTACTTC. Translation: CASSEDTGRTQYF.

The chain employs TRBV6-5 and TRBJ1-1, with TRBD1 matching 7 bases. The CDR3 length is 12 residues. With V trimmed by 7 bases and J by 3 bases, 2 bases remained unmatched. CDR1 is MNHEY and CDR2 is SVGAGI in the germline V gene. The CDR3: CASNQGDTEAFF. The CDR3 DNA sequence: TGTGCCAGCAATCAGGGGGACACTGAAGCTTTCTTT.

The CDR3 loop reads CASTPGQGPHEQYF. The CDR3 nucleotides are TGTGCCAGCACGCCGGGCCAAGGGCCCCACGAGCAGTACTTC. This sequence joins TRBV3-1 (or the pseudogene TRBV3-2) and TRBJ2-7; D not resolved. The CDR3 has 14 amino acids. The germline CDR1 and CDR2 sequences are LGHDT and YNNKEL (reference sequence). Between the trimmed V and J ends, which lost 7 bases and 5 bases, there was a span of 18 bases.

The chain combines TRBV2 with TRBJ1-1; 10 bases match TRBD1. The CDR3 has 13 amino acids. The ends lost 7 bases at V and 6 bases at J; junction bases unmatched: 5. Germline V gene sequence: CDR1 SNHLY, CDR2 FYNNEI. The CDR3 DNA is TGTGCCAGCACAGGACAGGGGGGGGCTGAAGCTTTCTTT. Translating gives CASTGQGGAEAFF.

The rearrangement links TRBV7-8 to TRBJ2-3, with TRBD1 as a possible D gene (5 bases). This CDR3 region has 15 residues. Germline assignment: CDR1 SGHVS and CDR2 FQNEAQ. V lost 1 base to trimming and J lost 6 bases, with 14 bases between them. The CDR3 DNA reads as TGTGCCAGCAGCTTAGTTCAGGGCTTGGCGGATACGCAGTATTTT. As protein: CASSLVQGLADTQYF.

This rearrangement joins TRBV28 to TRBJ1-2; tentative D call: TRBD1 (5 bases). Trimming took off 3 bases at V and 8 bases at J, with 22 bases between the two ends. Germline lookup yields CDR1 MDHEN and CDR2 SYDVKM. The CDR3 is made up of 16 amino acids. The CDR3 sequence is CASSFGGFGTDLGYTF. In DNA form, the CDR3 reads TGTGCCAGCAGTTTCGGGGGGTTTGGGACCGACCTCGGCTACACCTTC.

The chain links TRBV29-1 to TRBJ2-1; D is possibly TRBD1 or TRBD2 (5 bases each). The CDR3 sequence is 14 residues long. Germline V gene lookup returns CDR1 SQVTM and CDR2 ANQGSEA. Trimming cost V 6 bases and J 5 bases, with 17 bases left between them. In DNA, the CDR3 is TGCAGCGTAAACGCTGGGACGGCAAACAATGAGCAGTTCTTC. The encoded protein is CSVNAGTANNEQFF.

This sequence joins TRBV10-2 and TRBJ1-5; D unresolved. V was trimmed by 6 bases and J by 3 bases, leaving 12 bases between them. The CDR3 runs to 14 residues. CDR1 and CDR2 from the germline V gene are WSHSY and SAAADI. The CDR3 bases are TGCGCCAGCAGGTCTCGGCTGGCCAATCAGCCCCAGCATTTT. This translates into CASRSRLANQPQHF.

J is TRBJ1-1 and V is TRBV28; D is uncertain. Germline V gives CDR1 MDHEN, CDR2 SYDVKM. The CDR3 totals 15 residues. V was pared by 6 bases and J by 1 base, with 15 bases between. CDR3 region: CASSTLSTGNTEAFF. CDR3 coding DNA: TGTGCCAGCAGCACTCTGAGTACTGGGAACACTGAAGCTTTCTTT.

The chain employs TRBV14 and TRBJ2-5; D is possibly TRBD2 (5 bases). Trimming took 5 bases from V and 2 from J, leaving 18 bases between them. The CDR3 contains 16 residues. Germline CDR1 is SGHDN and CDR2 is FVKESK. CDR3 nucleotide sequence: TGTGCCAGCAGCTCAGCTCGGCTAGCAATACAAGAGACCCAGTACTTC. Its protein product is CASSSARLAIQETQYF.

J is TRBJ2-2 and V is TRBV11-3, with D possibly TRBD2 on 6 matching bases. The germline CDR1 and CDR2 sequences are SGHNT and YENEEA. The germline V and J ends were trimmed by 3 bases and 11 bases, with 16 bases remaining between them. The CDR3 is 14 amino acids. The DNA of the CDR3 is TGTGCCAGCAGCTTTGGGAAGGGAGGCCGAGAGCTGTTTTTT. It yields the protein CASSFGKGGRELFF.

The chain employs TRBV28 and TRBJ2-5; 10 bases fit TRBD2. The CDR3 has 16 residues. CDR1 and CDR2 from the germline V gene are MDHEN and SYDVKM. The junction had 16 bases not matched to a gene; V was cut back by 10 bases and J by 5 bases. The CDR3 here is CATNPTGLAGDETQYF. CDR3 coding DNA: TGTGCCACCAACCCAACGGGGCTAGCGGGGGACGAGACCCAGTACTTC.

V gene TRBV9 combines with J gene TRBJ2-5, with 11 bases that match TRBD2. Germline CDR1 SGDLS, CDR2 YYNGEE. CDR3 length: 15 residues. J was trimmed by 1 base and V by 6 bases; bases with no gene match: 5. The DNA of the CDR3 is TGTGCCAGCACCTATAGCGGGGGGGCCCAAGAGACCCAGTACTTC. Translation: CASTYSGGAQETQYF.

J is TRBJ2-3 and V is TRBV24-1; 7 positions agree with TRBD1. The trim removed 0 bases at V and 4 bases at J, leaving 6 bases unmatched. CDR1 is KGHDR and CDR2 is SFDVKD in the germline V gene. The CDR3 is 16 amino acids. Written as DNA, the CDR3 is TGTGCCACCAGTGATTTGATTATGACAGGGTCAGATACGCAGTATTTT. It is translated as CATSDLIMTGSDTQYF.

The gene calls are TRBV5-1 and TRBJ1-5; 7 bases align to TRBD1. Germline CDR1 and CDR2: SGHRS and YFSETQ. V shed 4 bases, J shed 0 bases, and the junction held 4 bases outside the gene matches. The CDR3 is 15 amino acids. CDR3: CASSRTGNSNQPQHF. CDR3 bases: TGCGCCAGCAGCAGGACAGGAAATAGCAATCAGCCCCAGCATTTT.

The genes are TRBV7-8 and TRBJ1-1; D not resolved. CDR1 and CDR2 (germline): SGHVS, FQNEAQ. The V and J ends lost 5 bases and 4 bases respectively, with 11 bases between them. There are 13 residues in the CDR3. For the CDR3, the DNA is TGTGCCAGCAGCACACGGTTGGCCACTGAAGCTTTCTTT. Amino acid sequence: CASSTRLATEAFF.